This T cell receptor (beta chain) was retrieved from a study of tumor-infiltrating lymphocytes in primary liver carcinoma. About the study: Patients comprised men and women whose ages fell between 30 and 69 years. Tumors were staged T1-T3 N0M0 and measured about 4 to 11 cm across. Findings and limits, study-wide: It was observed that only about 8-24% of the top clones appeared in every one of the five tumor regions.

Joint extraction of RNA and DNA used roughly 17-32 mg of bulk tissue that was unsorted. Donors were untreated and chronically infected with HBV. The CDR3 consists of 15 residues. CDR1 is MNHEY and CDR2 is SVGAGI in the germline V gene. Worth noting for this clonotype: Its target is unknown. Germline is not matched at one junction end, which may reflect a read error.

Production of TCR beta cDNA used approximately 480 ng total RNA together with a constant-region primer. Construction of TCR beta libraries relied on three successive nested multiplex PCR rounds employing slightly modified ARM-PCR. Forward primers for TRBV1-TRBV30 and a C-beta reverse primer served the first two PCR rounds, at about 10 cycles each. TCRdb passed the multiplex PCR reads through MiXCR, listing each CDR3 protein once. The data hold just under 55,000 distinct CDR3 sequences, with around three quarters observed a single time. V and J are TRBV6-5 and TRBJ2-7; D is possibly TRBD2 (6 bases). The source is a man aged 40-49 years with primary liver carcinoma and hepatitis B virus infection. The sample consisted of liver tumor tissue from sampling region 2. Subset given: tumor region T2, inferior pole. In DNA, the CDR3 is TGTGCTAGCAGTTACGCCTCAGACGGGAGAGGGGAGCAGTACTTC. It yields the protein CASSYASDGRGEQYF.